These 20 T cell receptor beta chains were all obtained from the same sample, sequenced in a study of T-cell reconstitution after alpha-beta-depleted transplantation in children. This sample's TCRbeta library carried unique molecular identifier barcodes. TCRdb itself ran the PCR reads through MiXCR, one entry per CDR3 protein. The sample contains about 490,000 distinct CDR3 sequences, roughly a tenth of which appear only once. The input for sequencing was PBMCs, taken before TCRalphabeta/CD19-depleted stem cell transplant. Receptor source: a child younger than 10 with inherited bone marrow failure, due to receive a stem cell transplant.

This clonotype was observed many times. The chain uses TRBV12-3 or TRBV12-4 and TRBJ2-3; 8 positions match TRBD1. This CDR3 region has 13 residues. The V and J ends lost 11 bases and 2 bases, in that order; junction bases with no gene match: 6. In DNA, the CDR3 is TGTGCCGGCCGGGACAGGAACACAGATACGCAGTATTTT. This gives the protein CAGRDRNTDTQYF.

The table lists this clonotype with many counts. The chain carries TRBV9 and TRBJ2-3; 9 bases match TRBD2. J gave up 2 bases and V 0 bases, and 1 base lay outside the gene matches. The CDR3 consists of 15 residues. From germline, CDR1 is SGDLS and CDR2 YYNGEE. In DNA form, the CDR3 reads TGTGCCAGCAGCGTAGCTAGCGGGATCACAGATACGCAGTATTTT. It specifies CASSVASGITDTQYF.

The CDR3 DNA reads TGTACCATCAGTTTGATGGGACAGGGAGCCCGAGCATCCTACGAGCAGTACTTC. Residues: CTISLMGQGARASYEQYF. The chain has TRBV2 and TRBJ2-7; 9 bases are shared with TRBD1. This CDR3 region has 18 residues. Germline V gene sequence: CDR1 SNHLY, CDR2 FYNNEI.

At least ten counts were recorded for this clonotype. The CDR3 loop is CASSLLAGGPVYEQYF. The CDR3 bases are TGTGCCAGCAGTTTACTAGCGGGAGGGCCAGTTTACGAGCAGTACTTC. The chain has TRBV27 and TRBJ2-7; 12 nucleotides line up with TRBD2. The CDR3 length is 16 residues. V lost 2 bases to trimming and J lost 4 bases; unmatched junction nucleotides: 6. The V gene's germline CDR1 is MNHEY and CDR2 SMNVEV (reference sequence).

This clonotype was seen ten or more times. V gene TRBV4-3 combines with J gene TRBJ2-1, with 16 bases that match TRBD2. Germline values: CDR1 LGHNA, CDR2 YSLEER. This CDR3 comprises 17 residues. V gave up 3 bases and J gave up 9 bases; unmatched junction bases: 8. CDR3 bases: TGCGCCAGCAGCCAGGGACTAGCGGGAGGGAAGATAGGTGAGCAGTTCTTC. It codes for CASSQGLAGGKIGEQFF.

This clonotype was seen many times. The gene calls are TRBV27 and TRBJ1-1, with TRBD1 as a possible D gene (5 bases). V lost 6 bases, J lost 12 bases, and 14 bases lay in between. The CDR3 runs to 11 residues. Germline values: CDR1 MNHEY, CDR2 SMNVEV (reference sequence). The CDR3 DNA is TGTGCCAGCAGCCTCTCAGGGATGACTTTCTTT. It yields the protein CASSLSGMTFF.

In its sample, this clonotype was seen many times. This chain links TRBV10-3 with TRBJ2-1; D remains ambiguous. Between the trimmed V and J ends, which lost 6 bases and 3 bases, there was a span of 6 bases. This CDR3 has 12 residues. Germline V lookup: CDR1 ENHRY, CDR2 SYGVKD. CDR3 DNA: TGTGCCATCAGACCTAGCTACAATGAGCAGTTCTTC. It encodes CAIRPSYNEQFF.

The sample holds many counts of this clonotype. CDR3 sequence reads: CASSEGGRITGELFF. In DNA, the CDR3 is TGTGCCAGCAGTGAAGGGGGGAGAATCACCGGGGAGCTGTTTTTT. The V call is TRBV2, the J call TRBJ2-2; D possibly matches TRBD1 or TRBD2 (5 bases each). Trimming removed 1 base at V and 4 bases at J, with 10 bases between. The germline V gene encodes CDR1 SNHLY and CDR2 FYNNEI. The CDR3 covers 15 residues.

Comments on this clonotype: Being one base from a much bigger clone, this may be a read error. V and J are TRBV5-8 and TRBJ2-2, with D maybe TRBD2 (6 bases). The CDR3 extends over 17 amino acids. Germline CDR1 SGHTS, CDR2 YDEGEE. V gave up 5 bases and J gave up 3 bases, with 20 bases separating them. CDR3 nucleotide sequence: TGTGCCAGCAGATTCGCCAAGTGGCGGGACGACACCGGGGAGCTGTTTTTT. Protein product: CASRFAKWRDDTGELFF.

This clonotype was seen only a few times. The chain carries TRBV9 and TRBJ2-7, with D possibly matching TRBD2 (6 bases). The germline V gene encodes CDR1 SGDLS and CDR2 YYNGEE. Trimming removed 0 bases from V and 7 bases from J, with 17 bases in between. This CDR3 is built from 15 residues. CDR3 residues: CASSVDGQKAGEQYF. CDR3 nucleotides: TGTGCCAGCAGCGTAGACGGACAAAAGGCGGGAGAGCAGTACTTC.

This rearrangement joins TRBV15 to TRBJ2-3; TRBD2 matches 7 bases. V was clipped by 1 base and J by 2 bases; unmatched bases: 9. The CDR3 is 17 amino acids. Germline lookup yields CDR1 LNHNV and CDR2 YYDKDF (reference sequence). DNA of the CDR3: TGTGCCACCAGCAGAGGCCCGGGACTACTACTCACAGATACGCAGTATTTT. As protein: CATSRGPGLLLTDTQYF. The full variable domain, rest sourced from reference TRBV15 and TRBJ2-3, is DAMVIQNPRYQVTQFGKPVTLSCSQTLNHNVMYWYQQKSSQAPKLLFHYYDKDFNNEADTPDNFQSRRPNTSFCFLDIRSPGLGDTAMYLCATSRGPGLLLTDTQYFGPGTRLTVL.

This clonotype was observed at least ten times. This chain connects TRBV7-6 to TRBJ2-3; perhaps D is TRBD1 or TRBD2 (5 bases each). Deletions cut 4 bases from V and 2 bases from J, with 13 bases between. CDR1 and CDR2 from the germline V gene are SGHVS and FNYEAQ. The CDR3 runs to 15 residues. The CDR3 region has the DNA TGTGCCAGCAGCTCCGGTGGGGGTAACACAGATACGCAGTATTTT. Protein sequence: CASSSGGGNTDTQYF.

This clonotype was seen repeatedly, ten times or more. The CDR3 here is CASRRQGSGNTIYF. The DNA of the CDR3 is TGTGCCAGCAGACGACAGGGGTCTGGAAACACCATATATTTT. The rearrangement links TRBV12-3 or TRBV12-4 to TRBJ1-3, with 8 positions matching TRBD1. J lost 1 base, V lost 6 bases, and 2 bases had no gene match. This CDR3 is 14 amino acids long.

In this sample, this clonotype turned up many times. The chain carries TRBV20-1 and TRBJ2-1; D is ambiguous. V was pared by 2 bases and J by 5 bases, with 10 bases between. The CDR3 sequence is 13 residues long. Germline CDR1 reads DFQATT; CDR2 reads SNEGSKA (reference sequence). The CDR3 region is CSARPLFHNEQFF. The DNA of the CDR3 is TGCAGTGCTAGACCCTTATTCCACAATGAGCAGTTCTTC.

This clonotype was seen repeatedly, ten times or more. This sequence joins TRBV15 and TRBJ2-3; 12 bases align to TRBD1. Germline loops: CDR1 LNHNV, CDR2 YYDKDF (reference sequence). The CDR3 is 14 residues long. The V gene end was trimmed by 9 bases and the J gene end by 6 bases; junction bases not matched to a gene: 7. In nucleotides, the CDR3 is TGTGCCACTAGGGACAGGGGGCGTGCGGATACGCAGTATTTT. It translates to CATRDRGRADTQYF. The whole variable domain, filled in from reference TRBV15 and TRBJ2-3, reads DAMVIQNPRYQVTQFGKPVTLSCSQTLNHNVMYWYQQKSSQAPKLLFHYYDKDFNNEADTPDNFQSRRPNTSFCFLDIRSPGLGDTAMYLCATRDRGRADTQYFGPGTRLTVL.

This chain links TRBV12-3 or TRBV12-4 with TRBJ1-3; 7 bases fit TRBD1. V lost 1 base to trimming and J lost 9 bases; unmatched junction nucleotides: 3. The CDR3 runs 13 residues. The CDR3 loop reads CASSLGQGVTIYF. In DNA form, the CDR3 reads TGTGCCAGCAGTTTAGGCCAGGGGGTCACCATATATTTT.

This clonotype has a count of ten or more. The chain is built from TRBV5-1 and TRBJ2-5, with D possibly TRBD2 on 5 matching bases. Trimming stripped 1 base from V and 4 bases from J, with 14 bases between. The length of the CDR3 is 15 residues. Per the germline V gene, CDR1 is SGHRS and CDR2 is YFSETQ. The CDR3 DNA reads TGCGCCAGCAGCTTGAGGAAAGCGGACGGAGAGACCCAGTACTTC. It codes for CASSLRKADGETQYF.

This clonotype was seen ten or more times. The chain couples TRBV28 to TRBJ1-2; 8 bases are a match to TRBD1. The germline CDR1 and CDR2 sequences are MDHEN and SYDVKM. V lost 3 bases, J lost 5 bases, and 14 bases stayed unmatched. The CDR3 runs 17 residues. The DNA for the CDR3 is TGTGCCAGCAGTTTGGTTATGGCCGACAGGGGATCTTATGGCTACACCTTC. Encoded protein: CASSLVMADRGSYGYTF.

This clonotype was detected many times. J is TRBJ1-2 and V is TRBV5-1, with D tentatively TRBD1 (6 bases). V was trimmed by 4 bases and J by 4 bases, leaving 17 bases between them. The length of the CDR3 is 15 residues. Germline V CDR1 and CDR2: SGHRS, YFSETQ. The CDR3 DNA sequence: TGCGCCAGCAGCGTTGGGCGCGGGGGCCGCTATGGCTACACCTTC. Translating it yields CASSVGRGGRYGYTF.

This clonotype was seen a handful of times. V is TRBV18 and J is TRBJ2-7; D is ambiguous. Trimming left V 1 base short and J 7 bases short, with 14 bases between. Germline V gene data show CDR1 as KGHSH and CDR2 as LQKENI. The CDR3 length is 14 residues. CDR3 in amino acids: CASSPRTTAWEQYF. The DNA for the CDR3 is TGTGCCAGCTCACCACGAACGACCGCCTGGGAGCAGTACTTC.